Presented here are 10 T cell receptor beta chains from one specimen sequenced in a study of Graves' ophthalmopathy and Graves' hyperthyroidism. Amplified material comprised TCR beta CDR3 regions derived from RNA transcripts. HTBI primers were used in a first-round RT-PCR, which preceded a second-round multiplex PCR. Using its own MiXCR run on the multiplex PCR reads, TCRdb lists one record per CDR3 protein. Of roughly 500,000 distinct CDR3 sequences in the sample, 13% to 15% were seen once. Material for sequencing was blood. The receptor source for this set is a woman younger than 45 with Graves' ophthalmopathy.

This clonotype was counted a few times. A much bigger clone sits one base away, suggesting this may be a read error. The chain is built from TRBV14 and TRBJ1-2; D uncertain. Germline values: CDR1 SGHDN, CDR2 FVKESK. The CDR3 totals 13 residues. The CDR3 nucleotides read TGTGCCTGCAGCCAAGACCCGAACTATGGCTACACCTTC. This encodes CACSQDPNYGYTF.

This clonotype has a count of ten or more. The chain links TRBV11-2 to TRBJ2-7, with D unresolved. Between the trimmed V and J ends, which lost 5 bases and 1 base, there was a span of 15 bases. Germline CDR1 SGHAT, CDR2 FQNNGV. The CDR3 length is 15 residues. The CDR3 bases are TGTGCCAGCAGCCGACCTTTTGAGAGATCCTACGAGCAGTACTTC. Protein sequence: CASSRPFERSYEQYF.

In the case of this clonotype: A read error may be the cause here, since a much bigger clone is one base away. The gene calls are TRBV7-3 and TRBJ1-6, with a weak D call TRBD1 (6 bases). This CDR3 contains 13 residues. Trimming removed 7 bases at V and 11 bases at J, with 15 bases between. The germline CDR1 and CDR2 sequences are SGHTA and FQGTGA. This chain's CDR3 is CASIPGEGTPLHF. Written as DNA, the CDR3 is TGTGCCAGCATCCCAGGGGAAGGGACACCCCTCCACTTT.

This clonotype was seen at least ten times. The chain couples TRBV12-3 or TRBV12-4 to TRBJ2-7, with no clear D. V lost 1 base and J lost 2, with 9 bases in between. CDR3 size: 14 residues. The CDR3 here is CASSLGAPTYEQYF. CDR3 DNA: TGTGCCAGCAGTTTAGGGGCCCCAACCTACGAGCAGTACTTC.

This clonotype was observed at least ten times. The gene calls are TRBV2 and TRBJ2-2; 11 bases are shared with TRBD2. V lost 8 bases to trimming and J lost 7 bases; unmatched junction nucleotides: 6. This CDR3 region has 14 residues. Germline V gene sequence: CDR1 SNHLY, CDR2 FYNNEI. The CDR3 reads CASETSGVGGELFF. The CDR3 nucleotides read TGTGCCAGCGAGACTAGCGGGGTTGGCGGGGAGCTGTTTTTT.

This clonotype appeared many times. The chain has TRBV20-1 and TRBJ1-1; no reliable D call. The CDR3 is 11 residues long. Per germline, CDR1 DFQATT and CDR2 SNEGSKA (reference sequence). The ends were cut back, 4 bases at V and 11 bases at J, with 14 bases in the middle. For the CDR3, the DNA is TGCAGTGCTAATTTCCGGCAGGCGGCTTTCTTT. It encodes CSANFRQAAFF.

Concerning this clonotype itself: This sequence may be a read error, since a much larger clone differs from it by one base. CDR3 amino acids: CAISPTGGTVEQYF. The CDR3 DNA reads as TGTGCCATCAGCCCGACAGGGGGAACGGTCGAGCAGTACTTC. V and J are TRBV12-3 or TRBV12-4 and TRBJ2-7, with 9 bases that match TRBD1. This CDR3 has 14 amino acids. J lost 6 bases, V lost 10 bases, and 13 bases had no gene match.

This clonotype was seen repeatedly, ten times or more. This chain connects TRBV18 to TRBJ2-5, with 11 positions matching TRBD2. CDR1 and CDR2 (germline): KGHSH, LQKENI. This CDR3 spans 14 amino acids. Trimming took 3 bases from V and 3 from J; bases not matched to a gene: 0. CDR3 region: CASSPTSGEETQYF. The CDR3 DNA reads as TGTGCCAGCTCACCGACTAGCGGGGAAGAGACCCAGTACTTC.

This clonotype came up a few times. The chain joins TRBV11-1 to TRBJ2-7; 8 nucleotides line up with TRBD1. The CDR3 has 18 amino acids. Germline V lookup: CDR1 SGHAT, CDR2 FQDESV (reference sequence). With V trimmed by 2 bases and J by 6 bases, 18 bases remained unmatched. CDR3 DNA sequence: TGTGCCAGCAGCTTATCCCCCTCTGGCCGGACAGGGTATGGCGAGCAGTACTTC. The encoded protein is CASSLSPSGRTGYGEQYF. Combining the CDR3 with reference TRBV11-1 and TRBJ2-7 gives the whole variable domain EAEVAQSPRYKITEKSQAVAFWCDPISGHATLYWYRQILGQGPELLVQFQDESVVDDSQLPKDRFSAERLKGVDSTLKIQPAELGDSAMYLCASSLSPSGRTGYGEQYFGPGTRLTVT.

This clonotype was counted at least ten times. This rearrangement joins TRBV27 to TRBJ2-7, with 7 bases matching TRBD1. The germline gives CDR1 MNHEY, CDR2 SMNVEV (reference sequence). The ends lost 4 bases at V and 1 base at J; junction bases unmatched: 13. CDR3 size: 17 residues. The CDR3 spells CASSSNEDRENSYEQYF. DNA of the CDR3: TGTGCCAGCAGTTCAAACGAAGACAGGGAAAATTCCTACGAGCAGTACTTC.